This T cell receptor (beta chain) appears in the sequencing data of a study of blood T cell repertoires in COVID-19. Whole-study context: Acute and convalescent COVID-19 specimens originated in the United States, Italy and Spain. The cDNA or gDNA used as material had been derived from T cells, B-cell-depleted T cells, or PBMCs.

The CDR3 is made up of 14 amino acids. Between the trimmed V and J ends, which lost 5 bases and 4 bases, there was a span of 14 bases. CDR1 is MNHEY and CDR2 is SMNVEV in the germline V gene (reference sequence). Original data processing: Quantification of nucleated cells was approximated via reference gene primer amplification. The repertoire was sequenced with immunoSEQ multiplex PCR; TCRdb's copy has only in-frame clones and lacks some. The DNA gave D and trimming, while V, J and clone size come from that table. The sample yields tens of thousands of clones, about 88% seen once. Sample: peripheral blood. This clonotype was obtained from a woman of 80 years or more with acute or convalescent COVID-19. The chain combines TRBV27 with TRBJ1-2, with D possibly TRBD1 on 5 matching bases. The CDR3 DNA sequence: TGTGCCAGCAGTCCGCGGGAAGGGACCTATGGCTACACCTTC. Its translation: CASSPREGTYGYTF.